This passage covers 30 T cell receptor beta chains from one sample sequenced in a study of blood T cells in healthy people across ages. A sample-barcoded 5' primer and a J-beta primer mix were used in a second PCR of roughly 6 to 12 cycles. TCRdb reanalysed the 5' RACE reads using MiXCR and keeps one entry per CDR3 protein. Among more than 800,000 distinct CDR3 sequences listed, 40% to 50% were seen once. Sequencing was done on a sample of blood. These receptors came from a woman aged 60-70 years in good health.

The DNA of the CDR3 is TGTGCCAGCAGTGAATCAGCCATGAACACTGAAGCTTTCTTT. It translates to CASSESAMNTEAFF. The chain employs TRBV25-1 and TRBJ1-1; the D is unclear. The V gene's germline CDR1 is MGHDK and CDR2 SYGVNS. This CDR3 is 14 amino acids long. The ends were cut back, 1 base at V and 0 bases at J, with 6 bases in the middle.

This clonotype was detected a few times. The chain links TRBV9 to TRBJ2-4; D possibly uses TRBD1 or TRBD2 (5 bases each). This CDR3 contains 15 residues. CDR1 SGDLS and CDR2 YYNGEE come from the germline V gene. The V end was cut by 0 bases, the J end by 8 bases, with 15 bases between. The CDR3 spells CASSVGGAGYDIQYF. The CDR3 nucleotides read TGTGCCAGCAGCGTAGGAGGGGCAGGGTATGACATTCAGTACTTC.

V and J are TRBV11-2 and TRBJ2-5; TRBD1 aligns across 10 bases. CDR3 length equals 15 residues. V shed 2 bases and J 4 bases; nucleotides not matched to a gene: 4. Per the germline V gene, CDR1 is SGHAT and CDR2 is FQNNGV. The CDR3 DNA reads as TGTGCCAGCAGCTTACCGGGACAGGGGTCAGAGACCCAGTACTTC. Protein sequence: CASSLPGQGSETQYF. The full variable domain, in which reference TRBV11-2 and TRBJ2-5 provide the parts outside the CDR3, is EAGVAQSPRYKIIEKRQSVAFWCNPISGHATLYWYQQILGQGPKLLIQFQNNGVVDDSQLPKDRFSAERLKGVDSTLKIQPAKLEDSAVYLCASSLPGQGSETQYFGPGTRLLVL.

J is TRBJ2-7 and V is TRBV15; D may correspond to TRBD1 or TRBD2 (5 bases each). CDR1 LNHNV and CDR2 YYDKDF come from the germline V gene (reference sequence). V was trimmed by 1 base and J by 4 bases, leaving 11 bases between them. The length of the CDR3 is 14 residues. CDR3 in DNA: TGTGCCACCAGCAGAGGGGTTGGGGGATACGAGCAGTACTTC. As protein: CATSRGVGGYEQYF.

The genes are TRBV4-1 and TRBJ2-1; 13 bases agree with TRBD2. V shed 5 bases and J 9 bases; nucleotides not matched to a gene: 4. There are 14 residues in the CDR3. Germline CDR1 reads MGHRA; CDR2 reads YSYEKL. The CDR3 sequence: CASSKGLAGSEQFF. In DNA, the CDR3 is TGCGCCAGCAGCAAGGGACTAGCGGGAAGTGAGCAGTTCTTC.

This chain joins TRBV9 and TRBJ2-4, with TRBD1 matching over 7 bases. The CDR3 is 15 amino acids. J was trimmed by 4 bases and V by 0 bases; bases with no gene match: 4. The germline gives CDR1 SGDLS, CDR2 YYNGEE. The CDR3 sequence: CASSVGGQLKNIQYF. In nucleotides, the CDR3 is TGTGCCAGCAGCGTAGGGGGACAGTTGAAAAACATTCAGTACTTC.

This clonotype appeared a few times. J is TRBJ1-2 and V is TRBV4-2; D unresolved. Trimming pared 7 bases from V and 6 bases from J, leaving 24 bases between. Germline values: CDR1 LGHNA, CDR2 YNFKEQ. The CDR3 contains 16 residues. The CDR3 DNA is TGTGCCAGCACCCCTGTTGGCCCGGGCGCCTTCGATGGCTACACCTTC. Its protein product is CASTPVGPGAFDGYTF.

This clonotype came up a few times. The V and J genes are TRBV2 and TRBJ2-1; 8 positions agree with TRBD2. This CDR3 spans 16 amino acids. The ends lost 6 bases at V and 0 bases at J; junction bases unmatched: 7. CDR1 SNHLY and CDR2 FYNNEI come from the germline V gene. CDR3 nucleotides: TGTGCCAGCAGCTTAGCGGGAATAGGCTCCTACAATGAGCAGTTCTTC. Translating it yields CASSLAGIGSYNEQFF.

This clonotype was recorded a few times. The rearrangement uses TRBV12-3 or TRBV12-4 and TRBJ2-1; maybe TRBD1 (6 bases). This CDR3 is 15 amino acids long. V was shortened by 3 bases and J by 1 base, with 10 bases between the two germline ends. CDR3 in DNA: TGTGCCAGCAGTTTCCCCAGGGGATCCTACAATGAGCAGTTCTTC. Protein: CASSFPRGSYNEQFF.

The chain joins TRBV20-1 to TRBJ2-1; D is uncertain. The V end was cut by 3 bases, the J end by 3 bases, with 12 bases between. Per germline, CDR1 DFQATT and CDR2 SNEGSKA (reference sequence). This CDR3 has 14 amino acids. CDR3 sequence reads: CSARNGRNYNEQFF. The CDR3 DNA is TGCAGTGCTAGGAATGGACGGAACTACAATGAGCAGTTCTTC.

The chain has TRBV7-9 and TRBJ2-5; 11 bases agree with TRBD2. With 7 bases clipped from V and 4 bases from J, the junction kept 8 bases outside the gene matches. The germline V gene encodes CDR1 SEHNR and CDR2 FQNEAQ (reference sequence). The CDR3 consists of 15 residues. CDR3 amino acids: CASIPLAGGRETQYF. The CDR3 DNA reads TGTGCCAGCATCCCCTTAGCGGGAGGGAGAGAGACCCAGTACTTC.

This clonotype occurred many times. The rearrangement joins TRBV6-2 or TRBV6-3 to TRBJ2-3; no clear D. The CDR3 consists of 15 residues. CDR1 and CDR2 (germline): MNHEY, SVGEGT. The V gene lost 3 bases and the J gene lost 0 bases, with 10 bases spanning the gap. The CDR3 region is CASSYRGASTDTQYF. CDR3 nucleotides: TGTGCCAGCAGTTATCGCGGAGCTAGCACAGATACGCAGTATTTT.

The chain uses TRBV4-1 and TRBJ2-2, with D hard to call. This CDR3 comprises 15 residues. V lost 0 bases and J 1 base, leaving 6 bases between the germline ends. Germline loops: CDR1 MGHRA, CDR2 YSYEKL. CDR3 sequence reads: CASSQEPGNTGELFF. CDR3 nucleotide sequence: TGCGCCAGCAGCCAAGAACCGGGGAACACCGGGGAGCTGTTTTTT.

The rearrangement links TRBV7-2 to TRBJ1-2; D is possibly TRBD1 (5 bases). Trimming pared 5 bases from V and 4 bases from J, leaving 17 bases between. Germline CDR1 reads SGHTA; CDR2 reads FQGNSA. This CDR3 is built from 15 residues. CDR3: CASSQRIQVVYGYTF. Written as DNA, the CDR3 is TGTGCCAGCAGCCAACGGATACAGGTAGTCTATGGCTACACCTTC.

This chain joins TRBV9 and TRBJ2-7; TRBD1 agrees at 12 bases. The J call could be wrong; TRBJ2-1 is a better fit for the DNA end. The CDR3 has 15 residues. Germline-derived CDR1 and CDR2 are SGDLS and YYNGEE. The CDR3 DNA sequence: TGTGCCAGCAGCGTGGCCGGGACAGGGGGCGTCGAGCAGTTCTTC. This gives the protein CASSVAGTGGVEQFF.

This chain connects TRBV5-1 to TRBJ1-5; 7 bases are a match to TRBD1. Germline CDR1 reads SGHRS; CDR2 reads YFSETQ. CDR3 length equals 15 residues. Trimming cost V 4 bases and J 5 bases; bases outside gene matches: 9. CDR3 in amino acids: CASSPEGDSYQPQHF. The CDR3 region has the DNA TGCGCCAGCAGCCCCGAGGGGGACAGTTATCAGCCCCAGCATTTT.

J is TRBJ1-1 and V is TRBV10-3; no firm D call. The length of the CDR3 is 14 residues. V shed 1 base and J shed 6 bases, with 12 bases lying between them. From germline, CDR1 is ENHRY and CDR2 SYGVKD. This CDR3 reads CAISEFRGGAEAFF. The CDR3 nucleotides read TGTGCCATCAGTGAGTTCCGGGGTGGGGCTGAAGCTTTCTTT.

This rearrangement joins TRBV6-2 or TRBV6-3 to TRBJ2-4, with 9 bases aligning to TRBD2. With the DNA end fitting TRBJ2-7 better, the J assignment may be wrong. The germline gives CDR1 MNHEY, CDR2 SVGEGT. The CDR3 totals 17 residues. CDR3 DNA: TGTGCCAGCAGTTACTCGAGGGTCCAGCGGGGGGAGGACGAGCAGTACTTC. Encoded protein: CASSYSRVQRGEDEQYF.

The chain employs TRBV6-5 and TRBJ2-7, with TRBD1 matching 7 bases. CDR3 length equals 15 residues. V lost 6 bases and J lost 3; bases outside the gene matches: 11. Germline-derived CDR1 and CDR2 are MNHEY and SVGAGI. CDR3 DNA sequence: TGTGCCAGCAGCCCCGGACAGGCTCATGTCTACGAGCAGTACTTC. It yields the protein CASSPGQAHVYEQYF.

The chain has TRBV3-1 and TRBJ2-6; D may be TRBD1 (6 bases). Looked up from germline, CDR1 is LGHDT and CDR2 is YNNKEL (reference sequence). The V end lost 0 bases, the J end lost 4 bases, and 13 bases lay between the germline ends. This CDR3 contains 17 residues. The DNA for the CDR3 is TGTGCCAGCAGCCAAGATTACGAGGGGGAAGGGGCCAACGTCCTGACTTTC. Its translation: CASSQDYEGEGANVLTF.

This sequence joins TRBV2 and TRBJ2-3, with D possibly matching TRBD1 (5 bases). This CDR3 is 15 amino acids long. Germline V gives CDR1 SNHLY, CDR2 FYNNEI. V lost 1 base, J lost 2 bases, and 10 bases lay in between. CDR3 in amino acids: CASSEERGNTDTQYF. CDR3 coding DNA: TGTGCCAGCAGTGAAGAAAGGGGAAACACAGATACGCAGTATTTT.

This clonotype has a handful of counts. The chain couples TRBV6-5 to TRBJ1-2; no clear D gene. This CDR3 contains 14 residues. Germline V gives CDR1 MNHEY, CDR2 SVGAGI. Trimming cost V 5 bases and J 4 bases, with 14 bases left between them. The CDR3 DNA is TGTGCCAGCAGTCCTTCCGGCGTCAGCTATGGCTACACCTTC. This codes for CASSPSGVSYGYTF.

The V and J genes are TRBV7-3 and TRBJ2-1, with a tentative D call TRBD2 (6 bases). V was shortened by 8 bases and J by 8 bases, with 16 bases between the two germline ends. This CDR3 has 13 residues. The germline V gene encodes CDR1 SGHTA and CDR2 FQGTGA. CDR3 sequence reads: CASGDGGFDEQFF. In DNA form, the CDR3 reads TGTGCCAGCGGTGATGGAGGGTTTGATGAGCAGTTCTTC.

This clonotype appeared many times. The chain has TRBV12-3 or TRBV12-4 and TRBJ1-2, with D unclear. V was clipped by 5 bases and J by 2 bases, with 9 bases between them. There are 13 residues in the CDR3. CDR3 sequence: CASSQDGNYGYTF. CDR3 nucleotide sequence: TGTGCCAGCAGTCAAGACGGAAACTATGGCTACACCTTC.

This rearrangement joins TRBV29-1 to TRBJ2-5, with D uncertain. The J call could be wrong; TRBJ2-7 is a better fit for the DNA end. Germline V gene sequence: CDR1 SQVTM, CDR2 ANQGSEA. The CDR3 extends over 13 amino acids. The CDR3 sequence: CSVEMEQTYEQYF. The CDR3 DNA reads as TGCAGCGTTGAGATGGAACAGACCTACGAGCAGTACTTC.

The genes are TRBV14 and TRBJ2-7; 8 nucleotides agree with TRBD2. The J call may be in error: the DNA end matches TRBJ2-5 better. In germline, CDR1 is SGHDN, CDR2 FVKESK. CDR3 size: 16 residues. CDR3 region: CASSRKAGVVLETQYF. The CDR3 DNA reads TGTGCCAGCAGCCGGAAAGCGGGAGTTGTTTTGGAGACCCAGTACTTC.

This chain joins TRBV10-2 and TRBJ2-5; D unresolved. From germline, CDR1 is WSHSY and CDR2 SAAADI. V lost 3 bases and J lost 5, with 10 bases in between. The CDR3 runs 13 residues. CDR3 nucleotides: TGCGCCAGCAGTGACCCGCTGGTGGAGACCCAGTACTTC. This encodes CASSDPLVETQYF.

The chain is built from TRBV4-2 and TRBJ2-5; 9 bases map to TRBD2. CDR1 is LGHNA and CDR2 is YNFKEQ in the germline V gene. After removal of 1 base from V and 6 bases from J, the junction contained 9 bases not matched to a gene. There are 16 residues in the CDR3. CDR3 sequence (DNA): TGTGCCAGCAGCCAAGTTTCTAGCGGGACTCAACAGACCCAGTACTTC. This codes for CASSQVSSGTQQTQYF.

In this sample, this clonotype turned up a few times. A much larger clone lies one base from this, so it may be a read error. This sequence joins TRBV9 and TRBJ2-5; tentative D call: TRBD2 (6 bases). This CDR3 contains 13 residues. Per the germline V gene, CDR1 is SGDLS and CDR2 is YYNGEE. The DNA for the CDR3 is TGTGCCGGCAGCGTAGCGGACCAAGAGACCCAGTACTTC. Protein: CAGSVADQETQYF.

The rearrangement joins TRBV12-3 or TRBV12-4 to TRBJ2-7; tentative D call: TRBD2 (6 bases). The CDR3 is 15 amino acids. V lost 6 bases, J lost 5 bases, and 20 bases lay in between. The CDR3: CASRVGNGREDEQYF. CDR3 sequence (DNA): TGTGCCAGCAGGGTAGGAAACGGCAGGGAGGACGAGCAGTACTTC.